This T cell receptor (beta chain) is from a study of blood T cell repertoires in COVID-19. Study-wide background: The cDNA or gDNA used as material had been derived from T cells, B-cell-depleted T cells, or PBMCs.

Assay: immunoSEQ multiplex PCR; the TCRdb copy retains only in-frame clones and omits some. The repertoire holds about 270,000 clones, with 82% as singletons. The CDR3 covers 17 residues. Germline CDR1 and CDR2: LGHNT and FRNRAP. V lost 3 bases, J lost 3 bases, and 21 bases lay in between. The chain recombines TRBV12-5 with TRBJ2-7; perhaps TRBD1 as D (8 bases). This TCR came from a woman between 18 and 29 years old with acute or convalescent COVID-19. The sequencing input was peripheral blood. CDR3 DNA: TGTGCTAGTGGTTTAGACAGCACAGGGGGAGGGCTCTACGAGCAGTACTTC. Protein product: CASGLDSTGGGLYEQYF.